This T cell receptor beta chain was recorded in a study of blood T cell repertoires in COVID-19. The wider study: Samples representing acute and convalescent COVID-19 were sourced from the United States, Italy and Spain. Sources were T cells, B-cell-depleted T cells, or PBMCs; the material itself was cDNA or gDNA.

This CDR3 comprises 15 residues. J was trimmed by 3 bases and V by 7 bases; bases with no gene match: 7. The germline V gene encodes CDR1 SNHLY and CDR2 FYNNEI. Repertoires were generated with immunoSEQ multiplex PCR, while TCRdb's copy carries only in-frame clones and drops some. The sample yields about 180,000 clones, about 85% seen once. What was sequenced was peripheral blood. This receptor was taken from a woman older than 75 with acute or convalescent COVID-19. The J gene is TRBJ1-3, the V gene TRBV2, with 9 nucleotides matching TRBD1. CDR3 nucleotides: TGTGCCAGCACCCGACGGACAGGGGATGGAAACACCATATATTTT. Amino acid sequence: CASTRRTGDGNTIYF.